One and the same sample provided the 21 T cell receptor beta chains below, sequenced in a study of cytomegalovirus exposure and HLA in healthy donors. PCR amplification relied on 60 Vbeta primers (plus 13 Jbeta primers). Profiled with immunoSEQ multiplex PCR; TCRdb holds only in-frame clones, not every one. The sample includes approximately 240,000 clones, 82% of them seen just once. Sequencing used PBMCs. These receptors came from a woman aged 40 to 50 in good health and CMV-seropositive.

The chain couples TRBV6-1 to TRBJ1-2; D is possibly TRBD1 (5 bases). The CDR3 consists of 12 residues. Per the germline V gene, CDR1 is MNHNS and CDR2 is SASEGT. Trimming cost V 6 bases and J 6 bases, with 11 bases left between them. CDR3 residues: CASRGGTDGYTF. The CDR3 region has the DNA TGTGCCAGCAGGGGGGGGACGGATGGCTACACCTTC.

This clone has only one observation. V usage is TRBV5-1 and J usage is TRBJ2-3; D might be TRBD2 (5 bases). Deletions cut 4 bases from V and 1 base from J, with 19 bases between. CDR3 length: 17 amino acids. Per germline, CDR1 SGHRS and CDR2 YFSETQ. The CDR3 DNA follows: TGCGCCAGCAGCCCTGGGCGGGTATCATCCGGCACAGATACGCAGTATTTT. Residues: CASSPGRVSSGTDTQYF. Filled out from reference TRBV5-1 and TRBJ2-3, the complete variable domain reads KAGVTQTPRYLIKTRGQQVTLSCSPISGHRSVSWYQQTPGQGLQFLFEYFSETQRNKGNFPGRFSGRQFSNSRSEMNVSTLELGDSALYLCASSPGRVSSGTDTQYFGPGTRLTVL.

The rearrangement uses TRBV7-9 and TRBJ2-3; 9 bases map to TRBD2. This CDR3 has 14 amino acids. With 6 bases clipped from V and 6 bases from J, the junction kept 7 bases outside the gene matches. Germline V gene sequence: CDR1 SEHNR, CDR2 FQNEAQ (reference sequence). DNA for the CDR3: TGTGCCAGCAGAGCGCGGGGGGGTCCGGATACGCAGTATTTT. It is translated as CASRARGGPDTQYF.

The chain employs TRBV29-1 and TRBJ2-1, with 9 bases aligning to TRBD1. Germline CDR1 reads SQVTM; CDR2 reads ANQGSEA. CDR3 length: 14 amino acids. Trimming took 7 bases from V and 2 from J; bases not matched to a gene: 6. Written as DNA, the CDR3 is TGCAGCGCCGTGACAGGGGGTCCCTACAATGAGCAGTTCTTC. This encodes CSAVTGGPYNEQFF.

The chain recombines TRBV5-1 with TRBJ2-5; possible D gene TRBD2, 6 bases. The assigned J gene may be wrong: the sequence end matches TRBJ2-7 better. The CDR3 loop spans 15 amino acids. CDR1 is SGHRS and CDR2 is YFSETQ in the germline V gene. For the CDR3, the DNA is TGCGCCAGCAGCTTGGCTTGGGACTTGTCCTACGAGCAGTACTTC. It translates to CASSLAWDLSYEQYF.

CDR3 loop: CAWSVLRDKKKLFF. Written as DNA, the CDR3 is TGTGCCTGGAGTGTACTCAGGGATAAGAAAAAACTGTTTTTT. This chain uses TRBV30 with TRBJ1-4; perhaps TRBD1 as D (5 bases). Trimming left V 0 bases short and J 9 bases short, with 14 bases between. CDR1 and CDR2 (germline): GTSNPN, SVGIG (reference sequence). The CDR3 loop spans 14 amino acids.

The J gene is TRBJ2-5, the V gene TRBV5-1; D gene uncertain. The CDR3 covers 14 residues. V was trimmed by 5 bases and J by 2 bases, leaving 13 bases between them. Germline V gives CDR1 SGHRS, CDR2 YFSETQ. The chain's CDR3 is CASSPLSLQETQYF. CDR3 nucleotides: TGCGCCAGCAGTCCATTATCCCTACAAGAGACCCAGTACTTC.

Points on this clone: Germline is not matched at one junction end, which may reflect a read error. The rearrangement links TRBV19 to TRBJ1-4; 9 bases are a match to TRBD1. This CDR3 contains 15 residues. Germline loops: CDR1 LNHDA, CDR2 SQIVND (reference sequence). The CDR3 sequence is CASSVDGTGNEKLFF. The CDR3 coding sequence is TGTGCCAGTAGTGTAGACGGGACAGGGAATGAAAAACTGTTTTTT.

The J gene is TRBJ1-3, the V gene TRBV18, with D uncertain. This CDR3 has 13 amino acids. V was cut by 6 bases and J by 0 bases, with 6 bases left in between. The germline gives CDR1 KGHSH, CDR2 LQKENI. The CDR3 nucleotides read TGTGCCAGCTCGGGCGTCTCTGGAAACACCATATATTTT. Translated: CASSGVSGNTIYF.

This clone was recorded a few times. The chain is built from TRBV30 and TRBJ2-2; 7 bases align to TRBD2. The CDR3 loop spans 14 amino acids. Trimming removed 2 bases from V and 0 bases from J; junction bases left unmatched: 0. The germline CDR1 and CDR2 sequences are GTSNPN and SVGIG (reference sequence). For the CDR3, the DNA is TGTGCCTGGAGTAGCGGGGCGAACACCGGGGAGCTGTTTTTT. Protein sequence: CAWSSGANTGELFF.

The chain has TRBV29-1 and TRBJ2-1, with TRBD2 identical over 11 bases. The CDR3 is 14 amino acids. Germline assignment: CDR1 SQVTM and CDR2 ANQGSEA. Trimming at V came to 3 bases and at J to 7 bases, leaving 5 bases not matched to a gene. Here the CDR3 reads CSVDTSGSTNEQFF. The CDR3 DNA reads TGCAGCGTTGATACTAGCGGGAGTACAAATGAGCAGTTCTTC.

This chain uses TRBV9 with TRBJ2-7, with D perhaps matching TRBD1 (6 bases). The germline CDR1 and CDR2 sequences are SGDLS and YYNGEE. Trimming removed 4 bases from V and 5 bases from J, with 16 bases in between. This CDR3 is built from 14 residues. The CDR3 protein is CASSITTGFDEQYF. The DNA for the CDR3 is TGTGCCAGCAGCATTACCACAGGGTTCGACGAGCAGTACTTC.

This clone has only a few counts. The CDR3 spells CASSSREGANTEAFF. The CDR3 DNA sequence: TGCGCCAGCAGCTCCCGAGAAGGGGCTAACACTGAAGCTTTCTTT. The chain uses TRBV5-1 and TRBJ1-1; TRBD1 is a possible D gene (5 bases). Deletions cut 3 bases from V and 2 bases from J, with 14 bases between. This CDR3 region has 15 residues. The germline V gene encodes CDR1 SGHRS and CDR2 YFSETQ.

This chain joins TRBV30 and TRBJ1-2; no clear D. Germline CDR1 and CDR2: GTSNPN and SVGIG (reference sequence). This CDR3 is 13 amino acids long. V gave up 2 bases and J gave up 14 bases, with 21 bases separating them. The CDR3 sequence: CAWSTFMGLVDTF. CDR3 DNA: TGTGCCTGGAGTACCTTTATGGGCCTGGTGGATACCTTC.

The chain links TRBV14 to TRBJ1-1; 8 positions match TRBD1. The CDR3 has 13 residues. The ends lost 3 bases at V and 10 bases at J; junction bases unmatched: 7. Germline V gene sequence: CDR1 SGHDN, CDR2 FVKESK. The DNA of the CDR3 is TGTGCCAGCAGCCAGACAGGGGTCTCTCGAGCTTTCTTT. Its translation is CASSQTGVSRAFF. The whole variable domain, filled in from reference TRBV14 and TRBJ1-1, reads EAGVTQFPSHSVIEKGQTVTLRCDPISGHDNLYWYRRVMGKEIKFLLHFVKESKQDESGMPNNRFLAERTGGTYSTLKVQPAELEDSGVYFCASSQTGVSRAFFGQGTRLTVV.

This chain connects TRBV7-6 to TRBJ2-3, with D perhaps TRBD2 (6 bases). The CDR3 consists of 13 residues. Trimming pared 5 bases from V and 6 bases from J, leaving 12 bases between. The V gene's germline CDR1 is SGHVS and CDR2 FNYEAQ. CDR3 sequence (DNA): TGTGCCAGCAGCCTCAGGAGGGCTGATACGCAGTATTTT. This encodes CASSLRRADTQYF. Filled out from reference TRBV7-6 and TRBJ2-3, the complete variable domain reads GAGVSQSPRYKVTKRGQDVALRCDPISGHVSLYWYRQALGQGPEFLTYFNYEAQQDKSGLPNDRFSAERPEGSISTLTIQRTEQRDSAMYRCASSLRRADTQYFGPGTRLTVL.

Only one count was recorded for this clone. The rearrangement links TRBV19 to TRBJ2-1, with D perhaps TRBD1 (7 bases). The CDR3 length is 14 residues. Deletions cut 3 bases from V and 9 bases from J, with 15 bases between. Germline V CDR1 and CDR2: LNHDA, SQIVND (reference sequence). This CDR3 reads CASSIQGGNSEQFF. The CDR3 DNA reads TGTGCCAGTAGTATTCAGGGGGGAAATTCTGAGCAGTTCTTC.

This chain uses TRBV7-6 with TRBJ1-2; weak D call: TRBD1 (5 bases). Trimming stripped 5 bases from V and 4 bases from J, with 14 bases between. Germline V gives CDR1 SGHVS, CDR2 FNYEAQ. The CDR3 has 14 amino acids. The CDR3 DNA reads TGTGCCAGCAGCCCTCAGGGTGGTGGCTATGGCTACACCTTC. This codes for CASSPQGGGYGYTF.

This clone was counted once. The rearrangement joins TRBV6-6 to TRBJ2-5, with TRBD1 as a possible D gene (6 bases). This CDR3 contains 15 residues. V was clipped by 4 bases and J by 0 bases, with 12 bases between them. CDR1 is MNHNY, CDR2 SVGAGI, per germline (reference sequence). CDR3 nucleotides: TGTGCCAGCAGTTGGTCAGGGGTAAACCAAGAGACCCAGTACTTC. Translating it yields CASSWSGVNQETQYF.

The genes are TRBV30 and TRBJ1-2; D gene ambiguous. The V gene's germline CDR1 is GTSNPN and CDR2 SVGIG (reference sequence). Trimming shortened V by 2 bases and J by 14 bases, and 15 bases separated the two germline ends. This CDR3 contains 11 residues. This CDR3 reads CAWSNQGAGTF. The CDR3 DNA is TGTGCCTGGAGTAATCAAGGAGCGGGGACCTTC.

Concerning this clone: A junction boundary mismatches the germline segment, possibly from a read error. The chain recombines TRBV10-1 with TRBJ2-7; TRBD1 matches at 7 bases. The germline gives CDR1 WNHNN, CDR2 SYGVQD (reference sequence). The CDR3 is 15 residues long. The CDR3 coding sequence is TGCACCAGCAGTGAGTCTACACAGGGGACCGACGAGCAGTACTTC. Protein product: CTSSESTQGTDEQYF.